The T cell receptor beta chain under discussion was sequenced for a study of control samples from healthy donors and cancer patients. Clones were read by immunoSEQ multiplex PCR, and TCRdb kept only the in-frame ones, dropping some. The sample has 55,000 to 70,000 clones, approximately 90% seen once. The CDR3 contains 15 residues. Germline loops: CDR1 MNHEY, CDR2 SVGAGI. V was clipped by 5 bases and J by 7 bases, with 18 bases between them. This clone was seen only a few times. V and J are TRBV6-5 and TRBJ1-5, with D hard to call. The sequence derives from a man younger than 40 with colorectal cancer. The specimen sequenced was PBMCs. The CDR3 reads CASSSEEEVTQPQHF. In DNA form, the CDR3 reads TGTGCCAGCAGTAGTGAGGAGGAAGTCACCCAGCCCCAGCATTTT.